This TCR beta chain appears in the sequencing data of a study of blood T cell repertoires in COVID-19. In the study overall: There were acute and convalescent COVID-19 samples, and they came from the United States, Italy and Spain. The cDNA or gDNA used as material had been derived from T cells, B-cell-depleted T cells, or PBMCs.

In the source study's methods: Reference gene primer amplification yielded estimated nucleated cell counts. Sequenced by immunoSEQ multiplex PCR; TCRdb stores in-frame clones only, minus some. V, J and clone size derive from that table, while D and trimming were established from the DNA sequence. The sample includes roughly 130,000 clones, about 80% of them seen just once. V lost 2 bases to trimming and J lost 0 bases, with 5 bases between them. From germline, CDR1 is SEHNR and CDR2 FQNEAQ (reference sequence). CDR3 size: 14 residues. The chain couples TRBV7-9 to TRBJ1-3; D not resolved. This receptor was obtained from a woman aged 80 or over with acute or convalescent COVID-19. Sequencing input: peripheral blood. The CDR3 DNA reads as TGTGCCAGCAGCTTAATGGCCTCTGGAAACACCATATATTTT. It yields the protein CASSLMASGNTIYF. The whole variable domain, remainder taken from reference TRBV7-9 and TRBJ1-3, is DTGVSQNPRHKITKRGQNVTFRCDPISEHNRLYWYRQTLGQGPEFLTYFQNEAQLEKSRLLSDRFSAERPKGSFSTLEIQRTEQGDSAMYLCASSLMASGNTIYFGEGSWLTVV.